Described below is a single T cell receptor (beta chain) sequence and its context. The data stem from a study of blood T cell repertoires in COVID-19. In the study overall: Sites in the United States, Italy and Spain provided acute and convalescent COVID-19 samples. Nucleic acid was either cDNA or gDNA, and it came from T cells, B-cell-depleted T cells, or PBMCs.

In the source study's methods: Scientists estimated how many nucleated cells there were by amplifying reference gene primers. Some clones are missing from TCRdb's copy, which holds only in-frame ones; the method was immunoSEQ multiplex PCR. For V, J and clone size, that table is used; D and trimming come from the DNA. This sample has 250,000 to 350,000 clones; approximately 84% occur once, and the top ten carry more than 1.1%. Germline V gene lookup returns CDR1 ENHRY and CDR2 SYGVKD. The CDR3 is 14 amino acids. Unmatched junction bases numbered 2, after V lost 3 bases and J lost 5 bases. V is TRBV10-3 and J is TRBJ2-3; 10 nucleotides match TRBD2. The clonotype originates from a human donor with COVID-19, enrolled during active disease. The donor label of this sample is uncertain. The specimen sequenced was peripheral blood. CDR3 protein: CAISDRTSGDTQYF. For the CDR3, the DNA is TGTGCCATCAGTGATAGGACTAGCGGAGATACGCAGTATTTT.